Each of the 9 T cell receptor beta chains below was sequenced from the same sample in a study of blood T cell repertoires in COVID-19. TCRdb keeps only in-frame clones here, not all; method: immunoSEQ multiplex PCR. The sample lists around 260,000 clones, 80% to 90% occurring once. The sample comprised PBMCs or T cells enriched from blood (not recorded which). These receptors were taken from a man aged 25-45 years with acute COVID-19.

The chain links TRBV10-3 to TRBJ1-1, with D possibly TRBD1 on 5 matching bases. Deletions cut 6 bases from V and 2 bases from J, with 7 bases between. Germline V lookup: CDR1 ENHRY, CDR2 SYGVKD. The CDR3 sequence is 12 residues long. The DNA for the CDR3 is TGTGCCATCAGCCAGGGCAACACTGAAGCTTTCTTT. It codes for CAISQGNTEAFF.

Turning to this clone: An end of the junction does not agree with germline; a read error may underlie this. This rearrangement joins TRBV7-7 to TRBJ2-2; 8 nucleotides agree with TRBD2. The CDR3 runs 14 residues. Germline V lookup: CDR1 SSHAT, CDR2 FNYEAQ (reference sequence). For the CDR3, the DNA is TGTGCTAGCAGCGGCGGACTAGCAGCCGGGGAGCTGTTTTTT. Translating gives CASSGGLAAGELFF.

This clone was seen only once. The CDR3 sequence is CASSLQGAPGYGYTF. CDR3 nucleotides: TGTGCCAGCAGTCTACAGGGGGCGCCGGGCTATGGCTACACCTTC. The rearrangement uses TRBV7-9 and TRBJ1-2, with 9 bases lining up with TRBD1. CDR1 SEHNR and CDR2 FQNEAQ come from the germline V gene (reference sequence). CDR3 length: 15 amino acids. V lost 6 bases and J lost 4; bases outside the gene matches: 9.

The CDR3 spells CASSLVGVGSYNEQFF. Written as DNA, the CDR3 is TGTGCCAGCAGCTTGGTAGGGGTAGGGTCCTACAATGAGCAGTTCTTC. This rearrangement joins TRBV5-5 to TRBJ2-1; D is perhaps TRBD1 (5 bases). Germline CDR1 SGHKS, CDR2 YYEKEE (reference sequence). V was shortened by 0 bases and J by 1 base, with 11 bases between the two germline ends. The CDR3 loop spans 16 amino acids.

This clone was observed once. The chain couples TRBV27 to TRBJ2-2; tentatively, D is TRBD2 (6 bases). This CDR3 region has 15 residues. V lost 5 bases to trimming and J lost 4 bases, with 14 bases between them. The germline gives CDR1 MNHEY, CDR2 SMNVEV (reference sequence). The CDR3 sequence is CASSLHMEGTGELFF. CDR3 DNA sequence: TGTGCCAGCAGTCTCCACATGGAGGGCACCGGGGAGCTGTTTTTT.

The chain combines TRBV6-2 or TRBV6-3 with TRBJ2-1; D call uncertain. This CDR3 is 12 amino acids long. Germline loops: CDR1 MNHEY, CDR2 SVGEGT. The V gene lost 4 bases and the J gene lost 8 bases, with 9 bases spanning the gap. As DNA, the CDR3 is TGTGCCAGCAGTTTCCTAGTACATGAGCAGTTCTTC. This gives the protein CASSFLVHEQFF.

This chain connects TRBV19 to TRBJ2-5; TRBD1 matches 8 bases. Germline V gene data show CDR1 as LNHDA and CDR2 as SQIVND (reference sequence). V gave up 3 bases and J gave up 2 bases; unmatched junction bases: 2. The CDR3 spans 14 residues. CDR3 residues: CASSMGQVQETQYF. The CDR3 nucleotides read TGTGCCAGTAGTATGGGACAGGTACAAGAGACCCAGTACTTC.

The chain employs TRBV30 and TRBJ1-4; D is perhaps TRBD1 (5 bases). Looked up from germline, CDR1 is GTSNPN and CDR2 is SVGIG (reference sequence). The CDR3 runs 13 residues. Trimming cost V 5 bases and J 10 bases, with 17 bases left between them. The CDR3: CAWDQGKMRKLFF. The CDR3, as DNA: TGTGCCTGGGACCAGGGTAAAATGCGAAAACTGTTTTTT.

The V and J genes are TRBV4-1 and TRBJ1-2, with 7 bases identical to TRBD1. This CDR3 spans 17 amino acids. Trimming removed 4 bases from V and 3 bases from J; junction bases left unmatched: 14. Per germline, CDR1 MGHRA and CDR2 YSYEKL. CDR3 sequence (DNA): TGCGCCAGCAGCCGCGGGGGGGACAGCAGCTCGCACTATGGCTACACCTTC. Protein sequence: CASSRGGDSSSHYGYTF.